A single sample gave rise to the 15 T cell receptor beta chains below, sequenced in a study of post-analysis software for immune sequencing data. Study-wide points: Four to six TRBV segments were significantly more frequent in patients than in controls. TRBV5-6, TRBV5-1 and TRBV20-1 were among these segments.

Their cognate antigens are unknown. cDNA libraries for TCR beta contained unique molecular identifiers. A single record per CDR3 protein comes from TCRdb applying MiXCR to the PCR reads. The repertoire holds approximately 460,000 distinct CDR3 sequences, approximately 46% seen once, with around an eighth in the top ten. Input material: blood. These receptors originate from a girl aged 10 to 17 with multiple sclerosis.

The gene calls are TRBV28 and TRBJ2-3; D may be TRBD2 (5 bases). V was cut by 3 bases and J by 4 bases, with 17 bases left in between. In germline, CDR1 is MDHEN, CDR2 SYDVKM. This CDR3 is built from 16 residues. The CDR3 loop reads CASSLAGKGAPDTQYF. Here the CDR3 DNA reads TGTGCCAGCAGTTTGGCGGGCAAAGGAGCTCCAGATACGCAGTATTTT.

This clonotype occurred a few times. This chain connects TRBV16 to TRBJ2-7; 7 bases map to TRBD1. Germline CDR1 KGHSY, CDR2 FQNENV. V was clipped by 4 bases and J by 6 bases; unmatched bases: 6. The CDR3 runs to 13 residues. CDR3 coding DNA: TGTGCCAGCAGCCTCTACAGGGGCGCCGAGCAGTACTTC. The encoded protein is CASSLYRGAEQYF.

V is TRBV20-1 and J is TRBJ2-1; D remains unclear. Germline lookup yields CDR1 DFQATT and CDR2 SNEGSKA (reference sequence). Trimming cost V 5 bases and J 6 bases, with 14 bases left between them. There are 13 residues in the CDR3. For the CDR3, the DNA is TGCAGTGCTCTGACGGTCCGCTTCAATGAGCAGTTCTTC. The encoded protein is CSALTVRFNEQFF.

V and J are TRBV5-5 and TRBJ2-2; D uncertain. With 6 bases removed from V and 2 bases from J, the gap between germline ends came to 14 bases. The germline V gene encodes CDR1 SGHKS and CDR2 YYEKEE (reference sequence). The CDR3 has 15 residues. The CDR3: CASTPPGPNTGELFF. Written as DNA, the CDR3 is TGTGCCAGCACCCCTCCCGGTCCCAACACCGGGGAGCTGTTTTTT.

This rearrangement joins TRBV7-3 to TRBJ2-1, with TRBD2 matching over 9 bases. CDR3 length equals 16 residues. Germline CDR1 and CDR2: SGHTA and FQGTGA. Trimming took 1 base from V and 8 from J; bases not matched to a gene: 9. The CDR3 DNA is TGTGCCAGCAGCTTAAGGGGCGGGAGGGCCTCGGATGAGCAGTTCTTC. It translates to CASSLRGGRASDEQFF.

The V call is TRBV2, the J call TRBJ1-4; D is perhaps TRBD1 (6 bases). From germline, CDR1 is SNHLY and CDR2 FYNNEI. V lost 8 bases and J lost 8, with 15 bases in between. The CDR3 covers 13 residues. For the CDR3, the DNA is TGTGCCAGCGGAGACAGGTATTCGGAAAAACTGTTTTTT. Amino acid sequence: CASGDRYSEKLFF.

A few counts support this clonotype. V and J are TRBV28 and TRBJ2-6; D tentatively fits TRBD1 or TRBD2 (5 bases each). This CDR3 has 17 amino acids. Trimming took 6 bases from V and 3 from J, leaving 18 bases between them. Germline V gene lookup returns CDR1 MDHEN and CDR2 SYDVKM. CDR3 loop: CASSQQERGNGANVLTF. DNA for the CDR3: TGTGCCAGCAGCCAACAGGAGAGGGGTAATGGGGCCAACGTCCTGACTTTC. The complete variable domain, with remaining parts taken from reference TRBV28 and TRBJ2-6, reads DVKVTQSSRYLVKRTGEKVFLECVQDMDHENMFWYRQDPGLGLRLIYFSYDVKMKEKGDIPEGYSVSREKKERFSLILESASTNQTSMYLCASSQQERGNGANVLTFGAGSRLTVL.

This rearrangement joins TRBV12-3 or TRBV12-4 to TRBJ2-1; 9 positions match TRBD2. V lost 2 bases to trimming and J lost 5 bases; unmatched junction nucleotides: 16. The CDR3 spans 19 residues. The CDR3, as DNA: TGTGCCAGCAGTTTAACCCTGGCCATAGCGGGAGCGTTTCACAATGAGCAGTTCTTC. Translating gives CASSLTLAIAGAFHNEQFF.

The rearrangement joins TRBV4-2 to TRBJ2-1; 7 bases match TRBD2. With V trimmed by 3 bases and J by 4 bases, 12 bases remained unmatched. This CDR3 has 17 residues. Germline V lookup: CDR1 LGHNA, CDR2 YNFKEQ. The CDR3 sequence: CASSQDRWEGTYNEQFF. CDR3 coding DNA: TGTGCCAGCAGCCAGGATCGGTGGGAGGGTACGTACAATGAGCAGTTCTTC.

The CDR3 nucleotides are TGTGCCAGCAGATCAGGGACCCCGGGCAATCAGCCCCAGCATTTT. Translating it yields CASRSGTPGNQPQHF. This rearrangement joins TRBV6-5 to TRBJ1-5; the D gene is possibly TRBD1 (5 bases). The CDR3 extends over 15 amino acids. Germline V gene sequence: CDR1 MNHEY, CDR2 SVGAGI. Trimming removed 6 bases at V and 2 bases at J, with 14 bases between.

This sequence joins TRBV20-1 and TRBJ2-5; D gene unclear. This CDR3 comprises 15 residues. Germline loops: CDR1 DFQATT, CDR2 SNEGSKA (reference sequence). With 0 bases removed from V and 2 bases from J, the gap between germline ends came to 13 bases. CDR3 residues: CSARDSVRLQETQYF. The CDR3 bases are TGCAGTGCTAGAGATAGTGTCCGATTACAAGAGACCCAGTACTTC.

This chain connects TRBV28 to TRBJ2-6; 10 positions match TRBD1. The germline V gene encodes CDR1 MDHEN and CDR2 SYDVKM. This CDR3 spans 17 amino acids. V lost 5 bases to trimming and J lost 3 bases; unmatched junction nucleotides: 7. The CDR3 region has the DNA TGTGCCAGCAGTGGGGGGGACAGGGGAAATGGGGCCAACGTCCTGACTTTC. Encoded protein: CASSGGDRGNGANVLTF.

The chain is built from TRBV4-3 and TRBJ2-1, with TRBD1 matching 12 bases. The CDR3 extends over 15 amino acids. Trimming at V came to 4 bases and at J to 6 bases, leaving 4 bases not matched to a gene. Per germline, CDR1 LGHNA and CDR2 YSLEER. CDR3 amino acids: CASSPPGQGANEQFF. The DNA for the CDR3 is TGCGCCAGCAGCCCCCCGGGACAGGGGGCCAATGAGCAGTTCTTC.

The chain links TRBV7-2 to TRBJ2-7, with D perhaps TRBD1 or TRBD2 (5 bases each). The CDR3 consists of 15 residues. V shed 1 base and J shed 0 bases, with 10 bases lying between them. From germline, CDR1 is SGHTA and CDR2 FQGNSA. CDR3 residues: CASSLVVGTSYEQYF. The CDR3 nucleotides read TGTGCCAGCAGCTTAGTAGTCGGGACCTCCTACGAGCAGTACTTC.

The chain couples TRBV7-2 to TRBJ2-7, with TRBD2 as a possible D gene (6 bases). This CDR3 contains 15 residues. V was shortened by 5 bases and J by 7 bases, with 21 bases between the two germline ends. In germline, CDR1 is SGHTA, CDR2 FQGNSA. DNA of the CDR3: TGTGCCAGCAGCGGGGGACCGGTGGACTACGATGAGCAGTACTTC. Translating it yields CASSGGPVDYDEQYF.